This passage covers 22 T cell receptor beta chains from one sample sequenced in a study of shared clonotypes between healthy human individuals. Selected positively for CCR7 and CD45RO-negative, naive CD8 cells excluded terminally differentiated effector memory CD45RA+ cells. This table comes from immunoSEQ multiplex PCR, and its TCRdb copy is limited to in-frame clones, with some not included. The repertoire holds 1.5 million to 2.5 million clones, with about 95% as singletons. Sequences were obtained from naive CD8+ T cells sorted from blood. The receptors shown here come from a man aged 18 to 30 in good health.

The V call is TRBV29-1, the J call TRBJ2-7; D gene uncertain. The CDR3 has 10 residues. Looked up from germline, CDR1 is SQVTM and CDR2 is ANQGSEA. V lost 6 bases and J 1 base, leaving 4 bases between the germline ends. The CDR3: CSVKSYEQYF. Written as DNA, the CDR3 is TGCAGCGTGAAATCCTACGAGCAGTACTTC.

The chain combines TRBV19 with TRBJ1-2; the D gene is possibly TRBD1 (5 bases). The V end was cut by 8 bases, the J end by 8 bases, with 21 bases between. This CDR3 contains 14 residues. Germline V gene lookup returns CDR1 LNHDA and CDR2 SQIVND (reference sequence). CDR3 loop: CASSSTGGSGGYTF. In nucleotides, the CDR3 is TGTGCCAGTTCCAGTACTGGGGGGTCGGGCGGCTACACCTTC.

V is TRBV5-6 and J is TRBJ2-7; D remains unclear. Germline loops: CDR1 SGHDT, CDR2 YYEEEE. Trimming cost V 1 base and J 3 bases, with 14 bases left between them. This CDR3 comprises 15 residues. CDR3 coding DNA: TGTGCCAGCAGCTTGTGGGGTAGGATTCACTACGAGCAGTACTTC. As protein: CASSLWGRIHYEQYF.

The V and J genes are TRBV20-1 and TRBJ1-4; D remains unclear. Germline V lookup: CDR1 DFQATT, CDR2 SNEGSKA (reference sequence). This CDR3 has 11 amino acids. Trimming shortened V by 5 bases and J by 7 bases, and 8 bases separated the two germline ends. In DNA, the CDR3 is TGCAGTGCTCAAGCGGCTGAAAAACTGTTTTTT. Protein sequence: CSAQAAEKLFF.

This rearrangement joins TRBV25-1 to TRBJ2-1; 7 positions agree with TRBD2. Germline CDR1 is MGHDK and CDR2 is SYGVNS. The CDR3 is 15 residues long. J gave up 3 bases and V 2 bases, and 4 bases lay outside the gene matches. Here the CDR3 reads CASSEGLAVYNEQFF. The CDR3 DNA sequence: TGTGCCAGCAGTGAAGGGCTAGCGGTCTACAATGAGCAGTTCTTC.

The CDR3 coding sequence is TGTGCCTGGAGAGGTGGACAGCGATATGGCTACACCTTC. This gives the protein CAWRGGQRYGYTF. The chain links TRBV30 to TRBJ1-2; the D gene is possibly TRBD1 (6 bases). Germline V gene sequence: CDR1 GTSNPN, CDR2 SVGIG (reference sequence). The CDR3 loop spans 13 amino acids. Trimming removed 3 bases at V and 5 bases at J, with 13 bases between.

The rearrangement uses TRBV7-9 and TRBJ1-1; TRBD1 matches at 8 bases. This CDR3 has 13 amino acids. V lost 5 bases to trimming and J lost 7 bases; unmatched junction nucleotides: 6. CDR1 SEHNR and CDR2 FQNEAQ come from the germline V gene (reference sequence). The CDR3: CASSTGQGIEAFF. The CDR3 DNA sequence: TGTGCCAGCAGCACCGGACAGGGAATTGAAGCTTTCTTT.

The chain employs TRBV19 and TRBJ2-7, with 9 positions matching TRBD2. This CDR3 region has 14 residues. Germline assignment: CDR1 LNHDA and CDR2 SQIVND (reference sequence). After removal of 3 bases from V and 6 bases from J, the junction contained 6 bases not matched to a gene. Here the CDR3 reads CASSIGGRGSEQYF. Written as DNA, the CDR3 is TGTGCCAGTAGTATCGGCGGGAGGGGTAGCGAGCAGTACTTC.

The chain employs TRBV6-5 and TRBJ2-2, with D perhaps given as TRBD1 or TRBD2 (5 bases each). The CDR3 loop spans 15 amino acids. V shed 2 bases and J shed 6 bases, with 13 bases lying between them. Germline loops: CDR1 MNHEY, CDR2 SVGAGI. CDR3 sequence: CASSYTSEGPGELFF. The DNA for the CDR3 is TGTGCCAGCAGTTACACATCAGAGGGGCCCGGGGAGCTGTTTTTT.

The chain combines TRBV6-1 with TRBJ1-1; D gene unclear. From germline, CDR1 is MNHNS and CDR2 SASEGT. CDR3 size: 14 residues. Trimming pared 6 bases from V and 1 base from J, leaving 12 bases between. The DNA of the CDR3 is TGTGCCAGCAGGGCAGAGTACAAGAACACTGAAGCTTTCTTT. Translating it yields CASRAEYKNTEAFF.

This clone was detected only a few times. This sample also contains other DNA sequences that code for the same CDR3. V and J are TRBV4-3 and TRBJ2-3; 8 bases align to TRBD2. The CDR3 is 16 residues long. Germline V gives CDR1 LGHNA, CDR2 YSLEER. V lost 0 bases, J lost 0 bases, and 2 bases stayed unmatched. The CDR3 loop is CASSQEPSGSTDTQYF. CDR3 nucleotides: TGCGCCAGCAGCCAAGAACCTAGCGGGAGCACAGATACGCAGTATTTT.

Details on this clone: Other DNA sequences from this sample encode an identical CDR3 as well. This chain connects TRBV19 to TRBJ2-6; D ambiguous. The CDR3 extends over 15 amino acids. The germline V and J ends were trimmed by 3 bases and 0 bases, with 6 bases remaining between them. The germline gives CDR1 LNHDA, CDR2 SQIVND (reference sequence). CDR3 bases: TGTGCCAGTAGTATTCCGGGCTCTGGGGCCAACGTCCTGACTTTC. It yields the protein CASSIPGSGANVLTF.

CDR3 sequence (DNA): TGCGCCAGCAGCTTGGGACAGGTCGACAATGAGCAGTTCTTC. Translating gives CASSLGQVDNEQFF. The gene calls are TRBV5-1 and TRBJ2-1; maybe TRBD1 (6 bases). Deletions cut 0 bases from V and 5 bases from J, with 9 bases between. CDR1 and CDR2 from the germline V gene are SGHRS and YFSETQ. This CDR3 comprises 14 residues.

V and J are TRBV16 and TRBJ2-7; D is tentatively TRBD1 or TRBD2 (6 bases each). This CDR3 region has 14 residues. Trimming removed 5 bases at V and 5 bases at J, with 16 bases between. Germline loops: CDR1 KGHSY, CDR2 FQNENV. The CDR3 sequence is CASSSPGARNEQYF. The CDR3 DNA reads TGTGCCAGCAGCTCCCCGGGGGCAAGAAACGAGCAGTACTTC.

The chain couples TRBV7-9 to TRBJ1-6; possibly TRBD1 for D (5 bases). The V gene's germline CDR1 is SEHNR and CDR2 FQNEAQ (reference sequence). CDR3 length: 17 residues. Trimming stripped 4 bases from V and 11 bases from J, with 24 bases between. The CDR3 DNA sequence: TGTGCCAGCAGCTCCGCCTCCAGCGGGACTGTGGGCCCACCCCTCCACTTT. Amino acid sequence: CASSSASSGTVGPPLHF.

About this clone itself: Relative to the germline gene, one junction end is altered; a read error may explain this. The chain couples TRBV7-7 to TRBJ2-1, with D hard to call. The CDR3 is 15 amino acids. From germline, CDR1 is SSHAT and CDR2 FNYEAQ (reference sequence). This CDR3 is CASSHSSSSYNEQFF. The DNA of the CDR3 is TGTGCTAGCAGCCACTCCAGCAGCTCCTACAATGAGCAGTTCTTC.

The J gene is TRBJ1-6, the V gene TRBV9; D perhaps matches TRBD1 (6 bases). The CDR3 is 13 amino acids. Trimming cost V 4 bases and J 8 bases, with 10 bases left between them. Germline-derived CDR1 and CDR2 are SGDLS and YYNGEE. CDR3 sequence (DNA): TGTGCCAGCAGCCTAGGGGGGTATTCACCCCTCCACTTT. As protein: CASSLGGYSPLHF.

This chain connects TRBV5-4 to TRBJ2-3; 7 positions match TRBD2. The CDR3 spans 15 residues. The germline V gene encodes CDR1 SGHNT and CDR2 YYREEE (reference sequence). J was trimmed by 1 base and V by 5 bases; bases with no gene match: 7. The CDR3 sequence: CASRREGLGTDTQYF. CDR3 DNA sequence: TGTGCCAGCAGGAGGGAGGGCCTAGGCACAGATACGCAGTATTTT.

This chain links TRBV5-4 with TRBJ2-7; 10 bases map to TRBD2. The length of the CDR3 is 14 residues. The germline V gene encodes CDR1 SGHNT and CDR2 YYREEE (reference sequence). Germline trimming cut 5 bases from V and 3 bases from J; bases unmatched to any gene: 5. As DNA, the CDR3 is TGTGCCAGCAGAGACGGGACTAGCGACTACGAGCAGTACTTC. Translating it yields CASRDGTSDYEQYF.

This clone was seen once. J is TRBJ2-1 and V is TRBV7-2; 11 bases agree with TRBD2. The CDR3 is 15 residues long. Germline-derived CDR1 and CDR2 are SGHTA and FQGNSA. Germline trimming cut 4 bases from V and 8 bases from J; bases unmatched to any gene: 7. The CDR3 here is CASSSYSGREDEQFF. The CDR3 bases are TGTGCCAGCAGCTCTTATAGCGGGAGGGAGGATGAGCAGTTCTTC.

This chain uses TRBV12-5 with TRBJ1-1, with no clear D. Germline CDR1 and CDR2: LGHNT and FRNRAP. Trimming removed 5 bases at V and 4 bases at J, with 8 bases between. This CDR3 contains 12 residues. CDR3 in DNA: TGTGCTAGTGGTGAGCGCGGCACTGAAGCTTTCTTT. Its translation is CASGERGTEAFF.

The chain links TRBV5-1 to TRBJ2-1, with TRBD2 identical over 9 bases. Germline-derived CDR1 and CDR2 are SGHRS and YFSETQ. The junction had 7 bases not matched to a gene; V was cut back by 1 base and J by 8 bases. The CDR3 is made up of 15 amino acids. CDR3 region: CASSLLVAGADEQFF. The CDR3 DNA reads as TGCGCCAGCAGCTTGCTAGTAGCGGGAGCGGATGAGCAGTTCTTC.